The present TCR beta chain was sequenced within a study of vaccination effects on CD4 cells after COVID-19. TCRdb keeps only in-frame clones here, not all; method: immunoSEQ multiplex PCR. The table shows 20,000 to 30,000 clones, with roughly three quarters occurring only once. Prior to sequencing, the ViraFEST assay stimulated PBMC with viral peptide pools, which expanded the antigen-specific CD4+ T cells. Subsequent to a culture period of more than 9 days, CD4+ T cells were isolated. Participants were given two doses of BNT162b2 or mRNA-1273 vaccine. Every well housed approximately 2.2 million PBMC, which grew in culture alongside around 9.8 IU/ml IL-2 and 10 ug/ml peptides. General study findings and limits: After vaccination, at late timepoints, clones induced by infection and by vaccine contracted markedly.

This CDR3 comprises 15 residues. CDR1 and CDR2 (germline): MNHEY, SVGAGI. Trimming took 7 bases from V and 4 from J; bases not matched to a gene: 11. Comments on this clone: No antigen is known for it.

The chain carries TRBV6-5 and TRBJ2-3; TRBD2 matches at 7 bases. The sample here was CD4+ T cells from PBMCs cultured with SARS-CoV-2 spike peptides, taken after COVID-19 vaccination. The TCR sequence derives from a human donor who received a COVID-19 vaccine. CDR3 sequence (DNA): TGTGCCAGCATATGGGGGGGTCTGGAGGCAGATACGCAGTATTTT. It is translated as CASIWGGLEADTQYF.